One sample yielded the 26 T cell receptor beta chains listed below, sequenced in a study of blood T cell repertoires in COVID-19 (dated by TCRdb to the early 2020s). Receptors were amplified or captured by the immunoSEQ multiplex PCR assay. This immuneACCESS table, as held by TCRdb, lists in-frame sequences with V and J called but not all clones. Of the missing ones, under half trace to an unresolved V gene in checked studies; the others have no known cause. Counted in this sample were some 200,000 clones; under 90% of them appeared once. The ten largest make up over 9.5% of the sample. Sequenced sample: peripheral blood. Receptors were obtained from a woman older than 75 with COVID-19, enrolled during active disease.

The chain joins TRBV19 to TRBJ2-1, with 10 bases aligning to TRBD1. The J segment lost 10 bases and the V segment lost 6 bases, leaving 6 bases of the junction unmatched. This CDR3 has 13 residues. Germline CDR1 is LNHDA and CDR2 is SQIVND (reference sequence). CDR3 nucleotide sequence: TGTGCCAGTAGCCGGACAGGGGGTCGGGAGCAGTTCTTC. Amino acids: CASSRTGGREQFF.

This chain uses TRBV5-1 with TRBJ2-1; 8 nucleotides agree with TRBD2. The CDR3 totals 15 residues. Germline V gene lookup returns CDR1 SGHRS and CDR2 YFSETQ. With 4 bases clipped from V and 7 bases from J, the junction kept 10 bases outside the gene matches. The CDR3 bases are TGCGCCAGCAGCCTGTTAGCGGGAATTCCGAATGAGCAGTTCTTC. Translated: CASSLLAGIPNEQFF.

This chain links TRBV3-1 (or the pseudogene TRBV3-2) with TRBJ1-3; TRBD1 is a possible D gene (5 bases). Trimming pared 4 bases from V and 0 bases from J, leaving 7 bases between. This CDR3 has 14 amino acids. Per the germline V gene, CDR1 is LGHDT and CDR2 is YNNKEL (reference sequence). CDR3 region: CASSPTGSGNTIYF. CDR3 in DNA: TGTGCCAGCAGCCCCACAGGCTCTGGAAACACCATATATTTT.

Only a few counts were recorded for this clone. The chain employs TRBV3-1 (or the pseudogene TRBV3-2) and TRBJ1-6, with a weak D call TRBD1 (6 bases). Germline values: CDR1 LGHDT, CDR2 YNNKEL (reference sequence). V gave up 1 base and J gave up 10 bases, with 20 bases separating them. This CDR3 is built from 17 residues. In DNA form, the CDR3 reads TGTGCCAGCAGCCAAGTCGGTAGCGGGCAGGGGCTGTCACCCCTCCACTTT. It codes for CASSQVGSGQGLSPLHF.

The rearrangement links TRBV6-5 to TRBJ1-1; 9 bases agree with TRBD1. This CDR3 is 13 amino acids long. Germline V gene sequence: CDR1 MNHEY, CDR2 SVGAGI. With V trimmed by 8 bases and J by 3 bases, 4 bases remained unmatched. CDR3 residues: CASGRQGDTEAFF. The CDR3 DNA reads as TGTGCCAGCGGCCGACAGGGGGACACTGAAGCTTTCTTT.

J is TRBJ1-1 and V is TRBV11-2, with D uncertain. This CDR3 is built from 14 residues. V was trimmed by 1 base and J by 2 bases, leaving 8 bases between them. CDR1 is SGHAT and CDR2 is FQNNGV in the germline V gene. CDR3: CASSLGRVNTEAFF. CDR3 in DNA: TGTGCCAGCAGCTTAGGACGGGTCAACACTGAAGCTTTCTTT.

The V gene is TRBV16, the J gene TRBJ1-5; D may be TRBD1 (5 bases). The CDR3 loop spans 14 amino acids. Germline-derived CDR1 and CDR2 are KGHSY and FQNENV. The V gene lost 4 bases and the J gene lost 4 bases, with 11 bases spanning the gap. The DNA for the CDR3 is TGTGCCAGCAGCCCCGGCAGGGCAAATCAGCCCCAGCATTTT. Amino acid sequence: CASSPGRANQPQHF.

This sequence joins TRBV6-5 and TRBJ1-5; D unclear. This CDR3 has 13 residues. V was clipped by 6 bases and J by 4 bases, with 10 bases between them. CDR1 and CDR2 from the germline V gene are MNHEY and SVGAGI. CDR3 sequence: CASSQATNQPQHF. The CDR3 bases are TGTGCCAGCAGCCAGGCGACGAATCAGCCCCAGCATTTT.

The chain links TRBV19 to TRBJ1-5; D not resolved. The CDR3 runs to 15 residues. V lost 4 bases and J lost 2, with 12 bases in between. The germline CDR1 and CDR2 sequences are LNHDA and SQIVND (reference sequence). CDR3 in amino acids: CASSRLWQGNQPQHF. The CDR3, as DNA: TGTGCCAGTAGTAGACTCTGGCAAGGCAATCAGCCCCAGCATTTT. Combining the CDR3 with reference TRBV19 and TRBJ1-5 gives the whole variable domain DGGITQSPKYLFRKEGQNVTLSCEQNLNHDAMYWYRQDPGQGLRLIYYSQIVNDFQKGDIAEGYSVSREKKESFPLTVTSAQKNPTAFYLCASSRLWQGNQPQHFGDGTRLSIL.

This clone showed up just once. The V gene is TRBV19, the J gene TRBJ2-3, with 7 bases identical to TRBD1. The CDR3 consists of 13 residues. From germline, CDR1 is LNHDA and CDR2 SQIVND (reference sequence). Trimming took 6 bases from V and 2 from J; bases not matched to a gene: 2. CDR3 in DNA: TGTGCCAGTAGGACAGGGTACACAGATACGCAGTATTTT. It translates to CASRTGYTDTQYF. The whole variable domain, remainder taken from reference TRBV19 and TRBJ2-3, is DGGITQSPKYLFRKEGQNVTLSCEQNLNHDAMYWYRQDPGQGLRLIYYSQIVNDFQKGDIAEGYSVSREKKESFPLTVTSAQKNPTAFYLCASRTGYTDTQYFGPGTRLTVL.

This clone was counted only a few times. The chain links TRBV7-9 to TRBJ1-6; D call uncertain. The germline V and J ends were trimmed by 5 bases and 5 bases, with 4 bases remaining between them. The CDR3 totals 12 residues. CDR1 SEHNR and CDR2 FQNEAQ come from the germline V gene (reference sequence). CDR3 DNA: TGTGCCAGCAGCCTCGATAATTCACCCCTCCACTTT. Translating gives CASSLDNSPLHF.

The V gene is TRBV19, the J gene TRBJ1-5; 7 bases match TRBD1. The CDR3 consists of 13 residues. Germline-derived CDR1 and CDR2 are LNHDA and SQIVND (reference sequence). The V gene end was trimmed by 10 bases and the J gene end by 7 bases; junction bases not matched to a gene: 10. The CDR3 is CATVGQAWQPQHF. CDR3 sequence (DNA): TGTGCCACCGTAGGACAGGCCTGGCAGCCCCAGCATTTT. The variable domain in full, completed from reference TRBV19 and TRBJ1-5, reads DGGITQSPKYLFRKEGQNVTLSCEQNLNHDAMYWYRQDPGQGLRLIYYSQIVNDFQKGDIAEGYSVSREKKESFPLTVTSAQKNPTAFYLCATVGQAWQPQHFGDGTRLSIL.

The chain recombines TRBV6-5 with TRBJ2-3, with 8 bases lining up with TRBD2. The V and J ends lost 2 bases and 3 bases, in that order; junction bases with no gene match: 7. Germline V gene lookup returns CDR1 MNHEY and CDR2 SVGAGI. The CDR3 spans 16 residues. The CDR3 DNA is TGTGCCAGCAGTTACCCTTGGCGGGGGGTAACAGATACGCAGTATTTT. This gives the protein CASSYPWRGVTDTQYF.

V and J are TRBV5-4 and TRBJ2-2; 15 nucleotides line up with TRBD2. Per the germline V gene, CDR1 is SGHNT and CDR2 is YYREEE (reference sequence). The V and J ends lost 6 bases and 0 bases, in that order; junction bases with no gene match: 9. The CDR3 runs 19 residues. CDR3: CASTPKGLAGGSNTGELFF. The DNA of the CDR3 is TGTGCCAGCACCCCCAAGGGACTAGCGGGGGGATCGAACACCGGGGAGCTGTTTTTT.

J is TRBJ1-5 and V is TRBV12-3 or TRBV12-4, with 7 bases identical to TRBD1. Trimming took 3 bases from V and 6 from J; bases not matched to a gene: 2. This CDR3 is built from 13 residues. CDR3 loop: CASSFEGAQPQHF. The CDR3 DNA reads TGTGCCAGCAGTTTTGAGGGGGCTCAGCCCCAGCATTTT.

This chain links TRBV5-1 with TRBJ2-3, with 11 bases matching TRBD2. Germline V gene lookup returns CDR1 SGHRS and CDR2 YFSETQ. The CDR3 length is 17 residues. The V gene end was trimmed by 0 bases and the J gene end by 2 bases; junction bases not matched to a gene: 5. Written as DNA, the CDR3 is TGCGCCAGCAGCTTGGAGGGGACTAGCGGTAACACAGATACGCAGTATTTT. It encodes CASSLEGTSGNTDTQYF.

This clone has just one count. The chain links TRBV5-1 to TRBJ1-2; tentatively, D is TRBD1 (6 bases). The CDR3 runs 14 residues. V was clipped by 1 base and J by 3 bases, with 10 bases between them. The germline gives CDR1 SGHRS, CDR2 YFSETQ. The CDR3 is CASSLREGDYGYTF. DNA of the CDR3: TGCGCCAGCAGCTTGCGGGAGGGGGACTATGGCTACACCTTC.

The chain joins TRBV19 to TRBJ1-5, with 8 bases matching TRBD1. The CDR3 totals 16 residues. Germline V gene lookup returns CDR1 LNHDA and CDR2 SQIVND (reference sequence). The V gene end was trimmed by 5 bases and the J gene end by 3 bases; junction bases not matched to a gene: 9. The CDR3 reads CASSPARQGNNQPQHF. For the CDR3, the DNA is TGTGCCAGTAGTCCGGCCCGACAGGGGAACAATCAGCCCCAGCATTTT.

This chain connects TRBV27 to TRBJ1-5; D remains ambiguous. Germline V gene sequence: CDR1 MNHEY, CDR2 SMNVEV (reference sequence). The V gene lost 2 bases and the J gene lost 2 bases, with 13 bases spanning the gap. The CDR3 runs to 16 residues. CDR3 in DNA: TGTGCCAGCAGTTTAATGGGGAGGGCAGGCAATCAGCCCCAGCATTTT. It is translated as CASSLMGRAGNQPQHF.

V and J are TRBV3-1 (or the pseudogene TRBV3-2) and TRBJ1-1, with 8 bases that match TRBD1. The CDR3 runs to 14 residues. The germline CDR1 and CDR2 sequences are LGHDT and YNNKEL (reference sequence). With 0 bases clipped from V and 7 bases from J, the junction kept 4 bases outside the gene matches. DNA of the CDR3: TGTGCCAGCAGCCAAGAAGGGACAGGAATTGAAGCTTTCTTT. This gives the protein CASSQEGTGIEAFF.

This chain links TRBV11-3 with TRBJ2-7; TRBD1 might be the D (5 bases). The CDR3 has 13 amino acids. The germline V and J ends were trimmed by 4 bases and 7 bases, with 14 bases remaining between them. Germline V gene data show CDR1 as SGHNT and CDR2 as YENEEA. The CDR3 reads CASSSGWGWEQYF. The CDR3 DNA sequence: TGTGCCAGCAGCTCAGGATGGGGCTGGGAGCAGTACTTC.

The V call is TRBV7-9, the J call TRBJ2-3; no definite D call. The CDR3 covers 13 residues. V gave up 4 bases and J gave up 8 bases, with 13 bases separating them. The V gene's germline CDR1 is SEHNR and CDR2 FQNEAQ (reference sequence). The CDR3 protein is CASSYLMTLTQYF. In DNA, the CDR3 is TGTGCCAGCAGCTATTTAATGACACTTACGCAGTATTTT.

This clone showed up just once. The chain recombines TRBV5-1 with TRBJ2-1, with 7 bases that match TRBD1. Unmatched junction bases numbered 6, after V lost 7 bases and J lost 5 bases. Germline V CDR1 and CDR2: SGHRS, YFSETQ. The length of the CDR3 is 13 residues. DNA of the CDR3: TGCGCCAGCGGGATGGGACAGAACAATGAGCAGTTCTTC. Translation: CASGMGQNNEQFF.

On this clone itself: Other DNA sequences of this sample code for an identical CDR3. Written as DNA, the CDR3 is TGTGCCAGCAGCTTGGAAGGACAGCCCTATGGCTACACCTTC. It specifies CASSLEGQPYGYTF. The chain is built from TRBV5-5 and TRBJ1-2; D is perhaps TRBD1 (6 bases). Germline CDR1 SGHKS, CDR2 YYEKEE (reference sequence). CDR3 length: 14 amino acids. With 0 bases removed from V and 4 bases from J, the gap between germline ends came to 10 bases.

The chain recombines TRBV7-2 with TRBJ1-3, with 9 bases identical to TRBD1. The CDR3 spans 18 residues. Germline CDR1 reads SGHTA; CDR2 reads FQGNSA. Trimming at V came to 9 bases and at J to 4 bases, leaving 19 bases not matched to a gene. Here the CDR3 reads CASHTGQGRNSFGNTIYF. CDR3 nucleotides: TGTGCCAGTCACACCGGACAGGGGAGAAATAGTTTCGGAAACACCATATATTTT. The full variable domain, in which reference TRBV7-2 and TRBJ1-3 provide the parts outside the CDR3, is GAGVSQSPSNKVTEKGKDVELRCDPISGHTALYWYRQSLGQGLEFLIYFQGNSAPDKSGLPSDRFSAERTGGSVSTLTIQRTQQEDSAVYLCASHTGQGRNSFGNTIYFGEGSWLTVV.

The chain couples TRBV10-3 to TRBJ1-1; D perhaps matches TRBD1 (5 bases). V lost 0 bases and J lost 0, with 8 bases in between. Germline loops: CDR1 ENHRY, CDR2 SYGVKD. The CDR3 loop spans 15 amino acids. Here the CDR3 DNA reads TGTGCCATCAGTGAGTCCCAGGGCCTGAACACTGAAGCTTTCTTT. This encodes CAISESQGLNTEAFF.